Below are 2 T cell receptor beta chains sequenced from a single sample in a study of beta chain features in type 1 diabetes. Findings and caveats of the study: Significant though moderate, a shortening of TCRB CDR3s appeared in all four CD4+ subsets of Type 1 diabetes patients.

The sequenced template was cDNA made from the entire isolated RNA. Method: immunoSEQ multiplex PCR; TCRdb's copy keeps in-frame clones and lacks some. The profile covers 250,000 or so clones, with roughly 22% appearing a single time and 0.028% taken by the ten largest. Their target antigens are unknown. The specimen sequenced was naive CD4+ T cells from blood. These receptors were collected from a middle-aged woman with type 1 diabetes.

The rearrangement links TRBV7-9 to TRBJ2-1, with 11 bases lining up with TRBD2. There are 15 residues in the CDR3. The junction had 12 bases not matched to a gene; V was cut back by 2 bases and J by 15 bases. Per germline, CDR1 SEHNR and CDR2 FQNEAQ (reference sequence). For the CDR3, the DNA is TGTGCCAGCAGCTTAATAACTAGCGGGAGTTACAGGGGGTTCTTC. Its translation is CASSLITSGSYRGFF.

This clone has a handful of counts. This chain connects TRBV5-4 to TRBJ2-3; 8 nucleotides match TRBD2. Germline CDR1 reads SGHNT; CDR2 reads YYREEE (reference sequence). Trimming took 1 base from V and 1 from J; bases not matched to a gene: 8. The CDR3 is made up of 17 amino acids. The DNA for the CDR3 is TGTGCCAGCAGCTTGCTAGATGGTAGCGGGGGCACAGATACGCAGTATTTT. It yields the protein CASSLLDGSGGTDTQYF.